These T cell receptor beta chains were read from a single sample in a study of response to subunit inactivated influenza vaccine. MiXCR, applied by TCRdb to the RT-PCR reads, yields one record per CDR3 protein. The sample has 700,000 to 900,000 distinct CDR3 sequences; over 20% are singletons. Source: PBMCs from blood, taken more than 4 days after vaccination. The receptors were gathered from a man aged 45 to 65 who received an inactivated influenza vaccine. Both conserved end residues are part of each CDR3.

>TRBV6-5|TRBJ2-6
CASSYAIGGANVLTF
>TRBV5-5|TRBJ1-5
CASSRNAGSNQPQHF
>TRBV11-2|TRBJ1-4
CASSLDGSTNEKLFF
>TRBV20-1|TRBJ2-1
CSARDLTDSYNEQFF
>TRBV15|TRBJ1-6
CATSRGAGSNSPLHF
>TRBV12-3/TRBV12-4|TRBJ2-3
CASSLGGNVGTDTQYF
>TRBV27|TRBJ1-5
CASSLSGVFKVPQHF
>TRBV6-5|TRBJ2-5
CASSYSGMRQKQETQYF
>TRBV12-3/TRBV12-4|TRBJ2-3
CASSTSLGASDTQYF
>TRBV7-9|TRBJ2-3
CASSPPGSLWVTDTQYF
>TRBV20-1|TRBJ2-7
CSASPTSGDSSYEQYF
>TRBV20-1|TRBJ2-2
CSASGDTGELFF
>TRBV29-1|TRBJ2-3
CSVESHTQYF
>TRBV6-1|TRBJ2-3
CASKTGGSTDTQYF